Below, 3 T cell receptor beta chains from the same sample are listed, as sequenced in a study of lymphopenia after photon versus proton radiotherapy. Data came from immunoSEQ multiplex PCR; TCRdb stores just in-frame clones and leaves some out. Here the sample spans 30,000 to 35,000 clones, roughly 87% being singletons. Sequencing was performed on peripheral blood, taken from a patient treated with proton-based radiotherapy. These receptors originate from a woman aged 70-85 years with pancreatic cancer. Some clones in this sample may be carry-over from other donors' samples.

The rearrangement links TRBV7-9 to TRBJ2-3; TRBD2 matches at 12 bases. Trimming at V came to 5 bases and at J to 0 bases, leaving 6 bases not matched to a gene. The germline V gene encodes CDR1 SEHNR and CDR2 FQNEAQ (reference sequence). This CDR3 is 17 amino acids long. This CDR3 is CASSPGLAGYSTDTQYF. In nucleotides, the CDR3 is TGTGCCAGCAGCCCCGGACTAGCGGGGTATAGCACAGATACGCAGTATTTT.

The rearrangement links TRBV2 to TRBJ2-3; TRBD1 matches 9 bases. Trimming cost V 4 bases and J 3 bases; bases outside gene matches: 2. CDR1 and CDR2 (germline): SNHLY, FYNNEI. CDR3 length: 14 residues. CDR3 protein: CASSADRGTDTQYF. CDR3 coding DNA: TGTGCCAGCAGTGCCGACAGGGGGACAGATACGCAGTATTTT.

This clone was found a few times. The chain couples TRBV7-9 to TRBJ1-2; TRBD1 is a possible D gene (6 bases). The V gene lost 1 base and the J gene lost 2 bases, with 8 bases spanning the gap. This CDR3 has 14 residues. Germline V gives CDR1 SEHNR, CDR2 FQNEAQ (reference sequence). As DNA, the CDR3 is TGTGCCAGCAGCTTAGGGCAGGGGAACTATGGCTACACCTTC. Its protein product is CASSLGQGNYGYTF.